The clone carrying this TCR beta chain is a singleton in its sample. This specimen belongs to a study of CD8 T cells in Susac syndrome. About 0.5 to 1 ug RNA was reverse transcribed with random hexamers. Via MiXCR, TCRdb re-called the immunoSEQ multiplex PCR reads, giving one row per CDR3 protein. The sample includes 100,000 to 150,000 distinct CDR3 sequences, around 94% seen only once; the top ten take around 0.2%. V gave up 4 bases and J gave up 1 base; unmatched junction bases: 6. CDR3 size: 16 residues. From germline, CDR1 is KGHSH and CDR2 LQKENI. Source material: CD8+ T cells from PBMCs. This clonotype originated in a human donor with Susac syndrome. The chain is built from TRBV18 and TRBJ2-2; 7 bases are shared with TRBD1. The CDR3 DNA is TGTGCCAGCTCACGAACGGGGACAGAGAACACCGGGGAGCTGTTTTTT. Its protein product is CASSRTGTENTGELFF.